Shown below are 19 T cell receptor beta chains from a single sample sequenced in a study of T cells in Graves' hyperthyroidism and ophthalmopathy. It was RNA transcripts that yielded the amplified TCR beta CDR3 regions. RT-PCR in the first round (using the HTBI primer set) targeted the TCR CDR3. TCRdb independently ran MiXCR on the multiplex PCR reads; one entry per CDR3 protein. The sample holds hundreds of thousands of distinct CDR3 sequences; roughly 37% are singletons and the top ten take 8% to 9%. Sequenced material: blood. The receptors were sampled from a man aged 18 to 30 with Graves' hyperthyroidism.

The J gene is TRBJ2-7, the V gene TRBV29-1, with 9 nucleotides matching TRBD1. Judging by the DNA end, TRBJ2-1 fits better; the J call may be wrong. Germline V gene sequence: CDR1 SQVTM, CDR2 ANQGSEA. The CDR3 length is 13 residues. CDR3 nucleotide sequence: TGCAGCGTCCAGGGACAGGGCGGGGATGAGCAGTTCTTC. Translated, it gives CSVQGQGGDEQFF.

This clonotype was detected ten times or more. The chain employs TRBV24-1 and TRBJ2-5; TRBD1 aligns across 8 bases. CDR1 and CDR2 from the germline V gene are KGHDR and SFDVKD. Trimming removed 4 bases from V and 2 bases from J; junction bases left unmatched: 5. This CDR3 spans 15 amino acids. The CDR3 loop reads CATSERQGPQETQYF. The DNA for the CDR3 is TGTGCCACCAGTGAGAGACAGGGGCCTCAAGAGACCCAGTACTTC.

V and J are TRBV4-1 and TRBJ1-5; D gene uncertain. CDR3 length: 13 residues. Germline assignment: CDR1 MGHRA and CDR2 YSYEKL. Deletions cut 2 bases from V and 4 bases from J, with 6 bases between. The CDR3 coding sequence is TGCGCCAGCAGCCAACACCCAAATCAGCCCCAGCATTTT. This sequence encodes CASSQHPNQPQHF.

This chain connects TRBV19 to TRBJ1-5; 7 nucleotides line up with TRBD1. Germline values: CDR1 LNHDA, CDR2 SQIVND (reference sequence). V gave up 4 bases and J gave up 6 bases; unmatched junction bases: 9. This CDR3 has 15 amino acids. CDR3 sequence (DNA): TGTGCCAGTAGTAACGACAGGGTCTATGGTCAGCCCCAGCATTTT. It is translated as CASSNDRVYGQPQHF.

This clonotype was observed many times. The J gene is TRBJ2-7, the V gene TRBV29-1; a weak D match, TRBD1 (5 bases). In germline, CDR1 is SQVTM, CDR2 ANQGSEA. This CDR3 is 13 amino acids long. V lost 7 bases and J lost 1, with 14 bases in between. CDR3 region: CSAELGASYEQYF. The CDR3 DNA sequence: TGCAGCGCCGAGTTAGGGGCATCCTACGAGCAGTACTTC.

V and J are TRBV5-1 and TRBJ2-6; D gene ambiguous. Per germline, CDR1 SGHRS and CDR2 YFSETQ. The V and J ends lost 4 bases and 4 bases respectively, with 21 bases between them. The CDR3 covers 18 residues. DNA for the CDR3: TGCGCCAGCAGCCTGCAGTCCGGGTTGGTTCAAGGGGCCAACGTCCTGACTTTC. Residues: CASSLQSGLVQGANVLTF.

This clonotype came up many times. The V gene is TRBV7-2, the J gene TRBJ2-5; D perhaps matches TRBD1 (7 bases). Germline lookup yields CDR1 SGHTA and CDR2 FQGNSA. The V end lost 4 bases, the J end lost 5 bases, and 17 bases lay between the germline ends. This CDR3 is built from 15 residues. The CDR3 DNA is TGTGCCAGCAGCTCCTATATGACAGGGAGGGAGACCCAGTACTTC. Translated, it gives CASSSYMTGRETQYF.

This clonotype has a count of ten or more. The chain recombines TRBV20-1 with TRBJ2-5; TRBD1 is a possible D gene (5 bases). Germline V gene data show CDR1 as DFQATT and CDR2 as SNEGSKA (reference sequence). V lost 0 bases and J lost 2, with 13 bases in between. The CDR3 runs 15 residues. The CDR3 nucleotides are TGCAGTGCTAGAGATCGCTTGCAGGGACAAGAGACCCAGTACTTC. Translation: CSARDRLQGQETQYF.

This sequence joins TRBV11-1 and TRBJ2-7; a possible D gene is TRBD2 (6 bases). The V end lost 2 bases, the J end lost 8 bases, and 10 bases lay between the germline ends. The CDR3 runs to 12 residues. The V gene's germline CDR1 is SGHAT and CDR2 FQDESV (reference sequence). Here the CDR3 DNA reads TGTGCCAGCAGCTTATCCGCGGGGAAGCAGTACTTC. This encodes CASSLSAGKQYF.

This clonotype was counted many times. The chain carries TRBV7-2 and TRBJ1-5, with D perhaps matching TRBD1 (5 bases). This CDR3 is 15 amino acids long. Germline lookup yields CDR1 SGHTA and CDR2 FQGNSA. V was trimmed by 7 bases and J by 2 bases, leaving 15 bases between them. CDR3 sequence reads: CASTLRQGGNQPQHF. CDR3 nucleotides: TGTGCCAGCACCCTAAGGCAGGGCGGCAATCAGCCCCAGCATTTT.

This sequence joins TRBV5-1 and TRBJ2-7, with 9 nucleotides matching TRBD2. The CDR3 has 15 amino acids. Unmatched junction bases numbered 10, after V lost 2 bases and J lost 7 bases. Germline-derived CDR1 and CDR2 are SGHRS and YFSETQ. The CDR3 sequence: CASSFVASGTLEQYF. CDR3 nucleotide sequence: TGCGCCAGCAGCTTCGTGGCTAGCGGGACCCTTGAGCAGTACTTC. Using reference TRBV5-1 and TRBJ2-7 for the parts outside the CDR3, the full variable domain is KAGVTQTPRYLIKTRGQQVTLSCSPISGHRSVSWYQQTPGQGLQFLFEYFSETQRNKGNFPGRFSGRQFSNSRSEMNVSTLELGDSALYLCASSFVASGTLEQYFGPGTRLTVT.

This clonotype was seen many times. The chain is built from TRBV15 and TRBJ1-5; no firm D call. V was shortened by 0 bases and J by 11 bases, with 17 bases between the two germline ends. The CDR3 extends over 15 amino acids. CDR1 and CDR2 from the germline V gene are LNHNV and YYDKDF (reference sequence). This CDR3 is CATSRDASALGSQHF. The CDR3 nucleotides read TGTGCCACCAGCAGAGATGCCTCGGCCCTGGGGTCCCAGCATTTT.

V and J are TRBV10-3 and TRBJ2-7; the D is unclear. The germline V and J ends were trimmed by 0 bases and 5 bases, with 5 bases remaining between them. Germline CDR1 ENHRY, CDR2 SYGVKD. The CDR3 has 12 amino acids. The CDR3 protein is CAISESAHEQYF. The CDR3 DNA follows: TGTGCCATCAGTGAGTCCGCCCACGAGCAGTACTTC.

For this clonotype: With a much larger clone just one base away, this may be a read error. The V call is TRBV20-1, the J call TRBJ1-2; 9 nucleotides match TRBD1. Germline V CDR1 and CDR2: DFQATT, SNEGSKA (reference sequence). The V segment lost 5 bases and the J segment 2 bases; nucleotides outside the gene matches: 3. The CDR3 spans 13 residues. As DNA, the CDR3 is TGCAGTGCTGGGGACAGGGCCAACTATGGCTACACCTTC. This gives the protein CSAGDRANYGYTF.

The chain is built from TRBV7-2 and TRBJ2-7, with TRBD1 matching over 7 bases. With 3 bases clipped from V and 10 bases from J, the junction kept 9 bases outside the gene matches. The CDR3 has 13 amino acids. CDR1 SGHTA and CDR2 FQGNSA come from the germline V gene. The CDR3 sequence is CASSLDPRGRQYF. CDR3 nucleotide sequence: TGTGCCAGCAGCTTGGACCCAAGGGGGCGTCAGTACTTC.

This clonotype was detected a few times. The V call is TRBV19, the J call TRBJ1-5, with TRBD1 matching 7 bases. CDR3 length: 13 residues. CDR1 and CDR2 (germline): LNHDA, SQIVND (reference sequence). V shed 8 bases, J shed 5 bases, and the junction held 6 bases outside the gene matches. The CDR3 is CASEAGGYQPQHF. The DNA for the CDR3 is TGTGCCAGTGAAGCAGGGGGTTATCAGCCCCAGCATTTT.

This clonotype was counted ten times or more. J is TRBJ2-7 and V is TRBV10-3; 10 positions match TRBD2. CDR1 and CDR2 from the germline V gene are ENHRY and SYGVKD. The ends lost 8 bases at V and 3 bases at J; junction bases unmatched: 10. This CDR3 is built from 15 residues. Here the CDR3 reads CAIGLTAGGGYEQYF. In nucleotides, the CDR3 is TGTGCCATCGGGTTGACAGCGGGAGGGGGCTACGAGCAGTACTTC.

For the CDR3, the DNA is TGTGCCAGCAGTGGTCAGGGAGGGAATCAGTACTTC. It codes for CASSGQGGNQYF. The V call is TRBV2, the J call TRBJ2-5; 7 nucleotides match TRBD2. Losses at the gene ends were 4 bases for V and 11 bases for J; bases not matched to a gene: 7. Germline CDR1 reads SNHLY; CDR2 reads FYNNEI. The CDR3 totals 12 residues.

Many counts were recorded for this clonotype. The chain has TRBV15 and TRBJ2-6; no reliable D call. The germline V gene has CDR1 LNHNV and CDR2 YYDKDF (reference sequence). V lost 1 base and J lost 4, with 11 bases in between. CDR3 length: 16 amino acids. Written as DNA, the CDR3 is TGTGCCACCAGCAGAGGGTACGTTGCAGGGGCCAACGTCCTGACTTTC. It encodes CATSRGYVAGANVLTF.